These 18 T cell receptor beta chains were sequenced from one sample in a study of T cell responses to AZD1222 COVID-19 vaccine. Data came from immunoSEQ multiplex PCR; TCRdb stores just in-frame clones and leaves some out. The data show 150,000 to 200,000 clones, with 70% to 90% seen just once and approximately 0.5% held by the top ten. The input for sequencing was peripheral blood, taken on day 0 of AZD1222 vaccination. These receptors came from an adult in good health.

The rearrangement links TRBV28 to TRBJ1-1; D not certain. The CDR3 has 13 amino acids. Germline CDR1 is MDHEN and CDR2 is SYDVKM. V was pared by 6 bases and J by 1 base, with 9 bases between. Written as DNA, the CDR3 is TGTGCCAGCAGCCACGACAAGAACACTGAAGCTTTCTTT. Its protein product is CASSHDKNTEAFF.

The rearrangement links TRBV7-8 to TRBJ1-2; no clear D gene. Germline CDR1 and CDR2: SGHVS and FQNEAQ. Between the trimmed V and J ends, which lost 2 bases and 5 bases, there was a span of 21 bases. The CDR3 is 17 residues long. CDR3 amino acids: CASSLKRVRQFPYGYTF. CDR3 sequence (DNA): TGTGCCAGCAGCTTAAAACGTGTCAGGCAATTCCCGTATGGCTACACCTTC. Based on the CDR3 plus reference TRBV7-8 and TRBJ1-2, the full variable domain is GAGVSQSPRYKVAKRGQDVALRCDPISGHVSLFWYQQALGQGPEFLTYFQNEAQLDKSGLPSDRFFAERPEGSVSTLKIQRTQQEDSAVYLCASSLKRVRQFPYGYTFGSGTRLTVV.

The chain is built from TRBV5-6 and TRBJ1-2, with 9 bases identical to TRBD1. This CDR3 has 16 residues. The junction had 14 bases not matched to a gene; V was cut back by 4 bases and J by 7 bases. Germline V gene lookup returns CDR1 SGHDT and CDR2 YYEEEE. In DNA, the CDR3 is TGTGCCAGCAGCAACACAGGGGGCTGGGAGTCAGCTGGCTACACCTTC. This sequence encodes CASSNTGGWESAGYTF. The full variable domain, rest sourced from reference TRBV5-6 and TRBJ1-2, is DAGVTQSPTHLIKTRGQQVTLRCSPKSGHDTVSWYQQALGQGPQFIFQYYEEEERQRGNFPDRFSGHQFPNYSSELNVNALLLGDSALYLCASSNTGGWESAGYTFGSGTRLTVV.

This sequence joins TRBV7-7 and TRBJ2-7; D unclear. The germline gives CDR1 SSHAT, CDR2 FNYEAQ (reference sequence). The CDR3 is 13 amino acids. The CDR3 DNA reads as TGTGCTAGTGGAAGCGAGAGTGGTTTAGAGCAGTACTTC. This sequence encodes CASGSESGLEQYF.

V gene TRBV7-2 combines with J gene TRBJ1-2, with D possibly matching TRBD1 (5 bases). The germline V and J ends were trimmed by 5 bases and 2 bases, with 12 bases remaining between them. CDR1 and CDR2 from the germline V gene are SGHTA and FQGNSA. The CDR3 contains 14 residues. Here the CDR3 reads CASSPSAGNYGYTF. The CDR3 coding sequence is TGTGCCAGCAGCCCTAGCGCAGGGAACTATGGCTACACCTTC.

V usage is TRBV19 and J usage is TRBJ1-5, with D uncertain. Looked up from germline, CDR1 is LNHDA and CDR2 is SQIVND (reference sequence). The CDR3 loop spans 12 amino acids. The ends were cut back, 0 bases at V and 9 bases at J, with 6 bases in the middle. CDR3 in amino acids: CASSIEFGPQHF. The CDR3 DNA follows: TGTGCCAGTAGTATAGAGTTTGGGCCCCAGCATTTT.

The rearrangement uses TRBV20-1 and TRBJ2-5; 9 bases are shared with TRBD2. The germline V gene has CDR1 DFQATT and CDR2 SNEGSKA (reference sequence). J was trimmed by 4 bases and V by 3 bases; bases with no gene match: 9. This CDR3 contains 15 residues. CDR3 protein: CSASVLAGKAETQYF. DNA of the CDR3: TGCAGTGCTAGTGTTCTAGCGGGGAAGGCAGAGACCCAGTACTTC.

V and J are TRBV3-1 (or the pseudogene TRBV3-2) and TRBJ2-5, with no clear D. Deletions cut 4 bases from V and 2 bases from J, with 8 bases between. The CDR3 runs 13 residues. Germline V CDR1 and CDR2: LGHDT, YNNKEL (reference sequence). The chain's CDR3 is CASSPLVQETQYF. In DNA, the CDR3 is TGTGCCAGCAGCCCTCTAGTACAAGAGACCCAGTACTTC.

The genes are TRBV7-3 and TRBJ2-2; 8 nucleotides align to TRBD1. The CDR3 length is 13 residues. From germline, CDR1 is SGHTA and CDR2 FQGTGA. Germline trimming cut 5 bases from V and 6 bases from J; bases unmatched to any gene: 2. The CDR3 region has the DNA TGTGCCAGCAGCCCGGACAGGGCCGGGGAGCTGTTTTTT. Translation gives CASSPDRAGELFF.

V usage is TRBV6-5 and J usage is TRBJ2-1; no clear D. Germline CDR1 reads MNHEY; CDR2 reads SVGAGI. Trimming took off 10 bases at V and 10 bases at J, with 14 bases between the two ends. The CDR3 runs 11 residues. The CDR3 is CATSEGTEQFF. CDR3 in DNA: TGTGCCACATCGGAAGGCACCGAGCAGTTCTTC.

V gene TRBV6-5 combines with J gene TRBJ2-7, with TRBD1 identical over 7 bases. Trimming cost V 6 bases and J 5 bases; bases outside gene matches: 4. Germline CDR1 MNHEY, CDR2 SVGAGI. CDR3 size: 12 residues. The chain's CDR3 is CASRTGSNEQYF. The CDR3 DNA reads as TGTGCCAGCAGGACAGGGTCCAACGAGCAGTACTTC.

The chain is built from TRBV19 and TRBJ2-6; no clear D gene. The ends were cut back, 6 bases at V and 0 bases at J, with 9 bases in the middle. The CDR3 totals 15 residues. The V gene's germline CDR1 is LNHDA and CDR2 SQIVND (reference sequence). The CDR3 is CASRSRNSGANVLTF. DNA of the CDR3: TGTGCCAGTAGGTCCAGGAACTCTGGGGCCAACGTCCTGACTTTC.

The chain combines TRBV12-3 or TRBV12-4 with TRBJ2-2; perhaps TRBD2 as D (5 bases). The CDR3 is 12 amino acids. V was trimmed by 5 bases and J by 7 bases, leaving 8 bases between them. The DNA for the CDR3 is TGTGCCAGCAGTCCCCGGGGCGGGGAGCTGTTTTTT. This translates into CASSPRGGELFF.

The gene calls are TRBV19 and TRBJ1-2; the D is unclear. CDR3 length equals 14 residues. CDR1 and CDR2 (germline): LNHDA, SQIVND (reference sequence). V was pared by 8 bases and J by 2 bases, with 15 bases between. The CDR3: CASGFKYLNYGYTF. The CDR3 nucleotides read TGTGCCAGTGGGTTTAAGTACTTGAACTATGGCTACACCTTC.

The chain employs TRBV5-6 and TRBJ2-5; 7 bases line up with TRBD1. V shed 4 bases and J 4 bases; nucleotides not matched to a gene: 13. The germline gives CDR1 SGHDT, CDR2 YYEEEE. The CDR3 is 16 residues long. The CDR3 DNA reads TGTGCCAGCAGCCCGCCGCCCCGACAGGGCGGAGAGACCCAGTACTTC. Its translation is CASSPPPRQGGETQYF.

V gene TRBV7-9 combines with J gene TRBJ1-1; the D gene is possibly TRBD1 (6 bases). The CDR3 totals 14 residues. Germline V gives CDR1 SEHNR, CDR2 FQNEAQ (reference sequence). Between the trimmed V and J ends, which lost 2 bases and 4 bases, there was a span of 11 bases. The DNA for the CDR3 is TGTGCCAGCAGCTTAATACAGGGAATCACTGAAGCTTTCTTT. It encodes CASSLIQGITEAFF. Complete variable domain (other parts from reference TRBV7-9 and TRBJ1-1): DTGVSQNPRHKITKRGQNVTFRCDPISEHNRLYWYRQTLGQGPEFLTYFQNEAQLEKSRLLSDRFSAERPKGSFSTLEIQRTEQGDSAMYLCASSLIQGITEAFFGQGTRLTVV.

The V gene is TRBV7-9, the J gene TRBJ2-7; D remains unclear. This CDR3 comprises 12 residues. V lost 8 bases and J lost 2, with 10 bases in between. The germline CDR1 and CDR2 sequences are SEHNR and FQNEAQ (reference sequence). The CDR3 reads CASGNLAYEQYF. Written as DNA, the CDR3 is TGTGCCAGCGGTAACCTTGCCTACGAGCAGTACTTC.

This chain joins TRBV7-2 and TRBJ2-1; the D gene is possibly TRBD2 (7 bases). The V and J ends lost 8 bases and 4 bases respectively, with 30 bases between them. The germline V gene has CDR1 SGHTA and CDR2 FQGNSA. The CDR3 has 19 residues. The CDR3 bases are TGTGCCAGCCGCGAGGGCACGGGGAGGTGGGGGGGCAGTTACAATGAGCAGTTCTTC. This sequence encodes CASREGTGRWGGSYNEQFF.